This TCR beta chain was recorded in a study of OX40 agonist ivuxolimab in advanced cancers. Looking at the study overall: Treatment received earlier with anti-PD-1, anti-PD-L1 or anti-CTLA-4 agents was allowed, and over 30% had some.

Points from the study as a whole: At doses 0.1 to 3.0 mg/kg, CD4+ and CD8+ clones expanded. More expanded clones were found, on average, in CD8+ than in CD4+ T cells. Low normalized T-cell clonal expansion was also seen in some nonresponders.

A remark on this clone: The antigen remains undetermined.

The table came from immunoSEQ multiplex PCR; TCRdb's copy has only in-frame clones and leaves some out. In the table there are tens of thousands of clones, roughly 91% of which are singletons. The specimen was CD4+ or CD8+ T cells sorted from blood, collected in a trial of the OX40 agonist ivuxolimab. This TCR derives from an adult with an advanced solid tumor such as melanoma, head and neck, liver or kidney cancer.

DNA for the CDR3: TGTGCCAGCAGCTTTCCCGCGCGGGCTTTTGAGCAGTACTTC. This sequence encodes CASSFPARAFEQYF. The V call is TRBV5-6, the J call TRBJ2-7, with a tentative D call TRBD2 (5 bases). The CDR3 runs to 14 residues. The germline gives CDR1 SGHDT, CDR2 YYEEEE. Trimming cost V 2 bases and J 7 bases, with 16 bases left between them.